These T cell receptor beta chains were read from a single sample in a study of neurological immune-mediated disorders. MiXCR, run by TCRdb on the 5' RACE reads, gives a single entry per CDR3 protein. The sample lists 100,000 or so distinct CDR3 sequences, around 3.3% seen once, with 5% to 6.5% in the top ten. The sequenced sample was PBMCs. These receptors all stem from a woman under 30 with multiple sclerosis. Both conserved end residues are part of each CDR3. A D gene is named only where the DNA matches it firmly. A clone size is listed for some rows: how often the clone was seen (once, few, many), or a class if it is expanded.

J gene: TRBJ2-7; D gene: TRBD2; clone size: many; V gene: TRBV7-6; CDR3 DNA: TGTGCCAGCAGCTGGACTAGCGAGGGCTACGAGCAGTACTTC; CDR3 protein: CASSWTSEGYEQYF
J gene: TRBJ1-2; D gene: NA; clone size: many; V gene: TRBV28; CDR3 DNA: TGTGCCAGCAGTTCCCCGGGACAAGACTATGGCTACACCTTC; CDR3 protein: CASSSPGQDYGYTF
J gene: TRBJ1-4; D gene: NA; clone size: many; V gene: TRBV21-1; CDR3 DNA: TGTGCCAGCACCCGACCGGGACAGGGTGAAAAACTGTTTTTT; CDR3 protein: CASTRPGQGEKLFF
J gene: TRBJ1-1; D gene: NA; clone size: once; V gene: TRBV12-3/TRBV12-4; CDR3 DNA: TGTGCCAGCAGTTTCGGGAATGAAGCTTTCTTT; CDR3 protein: CASSFGNEAFF
J gene: TRBJ1-3; D gene: NA; clone size: few; V gene: TRBV9; CDR3 DNA: TGTGCCAGCAGCGCCTACAGCCTGGGGAACACCATATATTTT; CDR3 protein: CASSAYSLGNTIYF
J gene: TRBJ2-2; D gene: NA; clone size: many; V gene: TRBV29-1; CDR3 DNA: TGCAGCGTTGAGTGGGCAGGAAGAAACACCGGGGAGCTGTTTTTT; CDR3 protein: CSVEWAGRNTGELFF
J gene: TRBJ2-1; D gene: TRBD1; clone size: many; V gene: TRBV11-3; CDR3 DNA: TGTGCCAGCAGCTTAGGGACAGGGGCTTACAATGAGCAGTTCTTC; CDR3 protein: CASSLGTGAYNEQFF
J gene: TRBJ1-3; D gene: NA; clone size: many; V gene: TRBV6-6; CDR3 DNA: TGTGCCAGCACCATTCCCTCTGGAAACACCATATATTTT; CDR3 protein: CASTIPSGNTIYF
J gene: TRBJ2-3; D gene: NA; clone size: few; V gene: TRBV20-1; CDR3 DNA: TGCAGTGCTCCCACAGGTGGAAATACGCAGTATTTT; CDR3 protein: CSAPTGGNTQYF
J gene: TRBJ2-7; D gene: NA; clone size: few; V gene: TRBV7-8; CDR3 DNA: TGTGCCAGCAGCTTATGGCAGGGGGCAAGCGGGGGCGAGCAGTACTTC; CDR3 protein: CASSLWQGASGGEQYF
J gene: TRBJ1-1; D gene: NA; clone size: NA; V gene: TRBV5-1; CDR3 DNA: TGCGCCAGCACCGATGACAGGCTCGGGGACACTGAAGCTTTCTTT; CDR3 protein: CASTDDRLGDTEAFF
J gene: TRBJ1-4; D gene: NA; clone size: many; V gene: TRBV11-2; CDR3 DNA: TGTGCCAGCAGCTTTCGGGGGGTCGGAGAAAAACTGTTTTTT; CDR3 protein: CASSFRGVGEKLFF
J gene: TRBJ2-1; D gene: NA; clone size: many; V gene: TRBV20-1; CDR3 DNA: TGCAGTGCTAGTCGGGGTTCCTACAATGAGCAGTTCTTC; CDR3 protein: CSASRGSYNEQFF
J gene: TRBJ1-2; D gene: NA; clone size: NA; V gene: TRBV20-1; CDR3 DNA: TGCAGTGCTAGAGATGGGCTGCGAGGGGACGCCTATGGCTACACCTTC; CDR3 protein: CSARDGLRGDAYGYTF
J gene: TRBJ1-5; D gene: NA; clone size: many; V gene: TRBV20-1; CDR3 DNA: TGCAGTGCTAAGGTTTTTGTGGGCCACAATCAGCCCCAGCATTTT; CDR3 protein: CSAKVFVGHNQPQHF
J gene: TRBJ2-5; D gene: NA; clone size: many; V gene: TRBV4-1; CDR3 DNA: TGCGCCAGCAGCCAAATCGAGGGGGGGCTCCAAGAGACCCAGTACTTC; CDR3 protein: CASSQIEGGLQETQYF
J gene: TRBJ2-1; D gene: NA; clone size: many; V gene: TRBV4-1; CDR3 DNA: TGCGCCAGCAGCCCCAGAGACTCCCCATACAATGAGCAGTTCTTC; CDR3 protein: CASSPRDSPYNEQFF
J gene: TRBJ2-5; D gene: TRBD1; clone size: many; V gene: TRBV29-1; CDR3 DNA: TGCAGCGTGAGACAGGGGATCCGGGAGACCCAGTACTTC; CDR3 protein: CSVRQGIRETQYF
J gene: TRBJ2-7; D gene: NA; clone size: many; V gene: TRBV20-1; CDR3 DNA: TGCAGTGCCCAAGTCCAGGCCGGCGGCGAGCAGTACTTC; CDR3 protein: CSAQVQAGGEQYF
J gene: TRBJ2-5; D gene: NA; clone size: many; V gene: TRBV6-6; CDR3 DNA: TGTGCCAGCAGTTACGTAGGGACGGTCCACGAGACCCAGTACTTC; CDR3 protein: CASSYVGTVHETQYF
J gene: TRBJ1-6; D gene: NA; clone size: many; V gene: TRBV12-5; CDR3 DNA: TGTGCTAGTGGTTTGGGAATCCGCCGGAATTCACCCCTCCACTTT; CDR3 protein: CASGLGIRRNSPLHF
J gene: TRBJ2-3; D gene: NA; clone size: many; V gene: TRBV20-1; CDR3 DNA: TGCAGTGCCGCAGGGGCAGATACGCAGTATTTT; CDR3 protein: CSAAGADTQYF
J gene: TRBJ2-1; D gene: NA; clone size: many; V gene: TRBV7-6; CDR3 DNA: TGTGCCAGCAGCTTATACGGTACTAGGTTATCCCACAATGAGCAGTTCTTC; CDR3 protein: CASSLYGTRLSHNEQFF